This T cell receptor beta chain was sequenced during a study of siplizumab effects on memory and regulatory T cells. This clone came up a few times. Method: immunoSEQ multiplex PCR; TCRdb's copy keeps in-frame clones and lacks some. The sample lists about 87,000 clones; approximately 90% were seen once. This CDR3 is built from 15 residues. CDR1 is LNHDA, CDR2 SQIVND, per germline (reference sequence). V lost 7 bases and J lost 5, with 18 bases in between. The source of this sequence is a human donor in good health. Sample: CD4+ T cells sorted from blood. The chain couples TRBV19 to TRBJ2-1; D might be TRBD2 (7 bases). The CDR3 sequence: CASTLRGAGDNEQFF. The CDR3 DNA reads as TGTGCCAGTACTCTTCGGGGGGCGGGAGACAATGAGCAGTTCTTC.